This T cell receptor beta chain was obtained from a study of T cells expressing NK-cell markers. Study overall: According to the study, TCR beta repertoires originated from sorted CD3+CD56+NKG2C+, CD3+CD56+NKG2C- and CD3+CD56-NKG2C+ T cells. Study results and caveats: Several of the donors carried dominant NKG2C+ clonotypes that took up roughly 1.0-8% of their CD8+ T cells. Questions lingered over whether expanded NKG2C+ T cell clones were HCMV-specific.

Germline V gives CDR1 MNHEY, CDR2 SVGAGI. The length of the CDR3 is 15 residues. TCRdb reworked the 5' RACE reads into one entry per CDR3 protein, no DNA. Here the sample table reports about 450,000 distinct CDR3 sequences. Points on this clonotype: What it binds is unknown.

The receptor was derived from a woman between 18 and 75 years old in good health. The J gene is TRBJ1-4, the V gene TRBV6-5; with no DNA, the TCRdb D assignment of TRBD1 cannot be verified. Sequencing was done on a sample of blood T cells: a sorted CD56 or NKG2C T cell subset, CD4+ or CD8+ T cells, or bulk PBMC T cells (not recorded which). The CDR3 loop is CASSSTGNYNEKLFF.